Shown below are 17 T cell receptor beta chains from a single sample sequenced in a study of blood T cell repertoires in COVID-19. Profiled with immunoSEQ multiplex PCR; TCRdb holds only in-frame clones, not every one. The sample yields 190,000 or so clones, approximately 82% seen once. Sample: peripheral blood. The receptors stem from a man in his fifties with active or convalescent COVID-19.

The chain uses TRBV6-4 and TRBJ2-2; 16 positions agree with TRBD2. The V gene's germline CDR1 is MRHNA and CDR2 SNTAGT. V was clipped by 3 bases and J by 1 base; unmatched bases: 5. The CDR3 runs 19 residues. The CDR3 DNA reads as TGTGCCAGCAGTGATGGGGGACTAGCGGGAGGGCTGAACACCGGGGAGCTGTTTTTT. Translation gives CASSDGGLAGGLNTGELFF.

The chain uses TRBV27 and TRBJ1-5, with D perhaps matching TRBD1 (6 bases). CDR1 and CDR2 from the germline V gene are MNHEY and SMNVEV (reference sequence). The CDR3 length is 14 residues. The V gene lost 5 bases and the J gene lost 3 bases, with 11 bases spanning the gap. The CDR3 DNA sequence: TGTGCCAGCAGTCCGGACAGTCTCAATCAGCCCCAGCATTTT. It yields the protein CASSPDSLNQPQHF.

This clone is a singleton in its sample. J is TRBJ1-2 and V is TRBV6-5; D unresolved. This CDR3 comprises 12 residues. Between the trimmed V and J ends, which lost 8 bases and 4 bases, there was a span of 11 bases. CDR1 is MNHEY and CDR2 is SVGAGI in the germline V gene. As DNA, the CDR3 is TGTGCCAGCCGGGATTCAGGCTATGGCTACACCTTC. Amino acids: CASRDSGYGYTF.

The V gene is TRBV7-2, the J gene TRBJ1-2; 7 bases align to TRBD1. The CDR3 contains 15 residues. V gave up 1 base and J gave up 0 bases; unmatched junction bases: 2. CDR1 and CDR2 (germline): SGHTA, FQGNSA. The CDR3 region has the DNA TGTGCCAGCAGCTTAGGGCAGGGGGCTAACTATGGCTACACCTTC. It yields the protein CASSLGQGANYGYTF.

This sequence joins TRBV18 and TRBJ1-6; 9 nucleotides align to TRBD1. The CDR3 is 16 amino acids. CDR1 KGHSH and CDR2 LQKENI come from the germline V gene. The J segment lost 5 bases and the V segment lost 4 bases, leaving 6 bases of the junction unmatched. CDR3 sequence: CASSLLDRGNNSPLHF. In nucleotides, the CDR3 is TGTGCCAGCTCACTACTAGACAGGGGGAATAATTCACCCCTCCACTTT.

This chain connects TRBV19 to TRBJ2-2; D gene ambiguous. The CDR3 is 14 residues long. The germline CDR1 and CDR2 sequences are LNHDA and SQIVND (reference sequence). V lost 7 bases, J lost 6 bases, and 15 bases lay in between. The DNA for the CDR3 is TGTGCCAGTATTCCTGACGGGTACGCCGGGGAGCTGTTTTTT. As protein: CASIPDGYAGELFF.

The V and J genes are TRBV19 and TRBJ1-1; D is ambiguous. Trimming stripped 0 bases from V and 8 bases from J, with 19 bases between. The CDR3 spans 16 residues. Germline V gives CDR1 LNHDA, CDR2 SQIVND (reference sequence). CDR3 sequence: CASSIDTATPLSEAFF. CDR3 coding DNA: TGTGCCAGTAGTATAGATACGGCGACACCGCTTTCCGAAGCTTTCTTT.

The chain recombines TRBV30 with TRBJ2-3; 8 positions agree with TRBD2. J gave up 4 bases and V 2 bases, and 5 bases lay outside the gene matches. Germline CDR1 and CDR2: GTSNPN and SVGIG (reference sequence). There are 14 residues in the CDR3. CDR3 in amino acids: CAWSSGSVADTQYF. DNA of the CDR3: TGTGCCTGGAGTAGCGGGAGTGTAGCAGATACGCAGTATTTT.

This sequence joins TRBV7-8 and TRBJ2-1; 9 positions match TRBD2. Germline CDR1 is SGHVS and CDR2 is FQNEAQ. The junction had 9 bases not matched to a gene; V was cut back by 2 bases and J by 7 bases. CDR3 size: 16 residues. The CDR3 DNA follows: TGTGCCAGCAGCTTATCTGCGGGGGGGCTGAAGAATGAGCAGTTCTTC. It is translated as CASSLSAGGLKNEQFF.

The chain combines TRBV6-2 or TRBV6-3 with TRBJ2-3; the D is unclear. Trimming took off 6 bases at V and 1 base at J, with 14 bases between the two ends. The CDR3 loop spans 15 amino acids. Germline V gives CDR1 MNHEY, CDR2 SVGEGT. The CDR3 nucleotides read TGTGCCAGCAGCTCCCTCCGGTTAGGCACAGATACGCAGTATTTT. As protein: CASSSLRLGTDTQYF.

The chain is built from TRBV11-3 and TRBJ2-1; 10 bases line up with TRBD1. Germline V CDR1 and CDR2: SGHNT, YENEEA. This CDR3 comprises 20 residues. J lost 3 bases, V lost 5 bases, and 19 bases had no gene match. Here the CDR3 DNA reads TGTGCCAGCAGCCCAGGTCCGTTCGGGCGGGACAGGGGAAACTACAATGAGCAGTTCTTC. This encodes CASSPGPFGRDRGNYNEQFF.

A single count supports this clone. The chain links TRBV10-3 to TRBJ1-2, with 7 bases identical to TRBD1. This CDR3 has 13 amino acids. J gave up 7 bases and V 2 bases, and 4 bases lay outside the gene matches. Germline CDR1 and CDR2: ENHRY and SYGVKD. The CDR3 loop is CAISEIQGSGYTF. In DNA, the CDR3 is TGTGCCATCAGTGAGATACAGGGGTCTGGCTACACCTTC.

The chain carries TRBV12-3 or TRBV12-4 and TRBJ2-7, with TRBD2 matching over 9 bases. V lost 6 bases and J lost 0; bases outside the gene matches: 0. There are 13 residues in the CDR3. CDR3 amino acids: CASRREGSYEQYF. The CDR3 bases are TGTGCCAGCAGGCGGGAGGGCTCCTACGAGCAGTACTTC.

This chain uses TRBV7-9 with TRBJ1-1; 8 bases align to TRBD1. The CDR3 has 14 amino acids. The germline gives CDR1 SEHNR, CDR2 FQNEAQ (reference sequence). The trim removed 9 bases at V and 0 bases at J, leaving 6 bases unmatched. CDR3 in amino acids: CARTDRGLNTEAFF. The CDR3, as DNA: TGTGCCAGGACAGACAGGGGCCTGAACACTGAAGCTTTCTTT.

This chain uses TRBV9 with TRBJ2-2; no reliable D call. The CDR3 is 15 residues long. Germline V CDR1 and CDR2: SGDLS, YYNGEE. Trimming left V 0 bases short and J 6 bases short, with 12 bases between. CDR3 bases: TGTGCCAGCAGCGTAGGAATTGTAACGGCCGGGGAGCTGTTTTTT. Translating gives CASSVGIVTAGELFF.

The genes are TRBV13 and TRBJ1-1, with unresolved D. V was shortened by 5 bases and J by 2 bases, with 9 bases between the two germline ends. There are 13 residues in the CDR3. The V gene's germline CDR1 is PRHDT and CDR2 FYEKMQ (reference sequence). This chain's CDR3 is CASSQTSNTEAFF. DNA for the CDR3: TGTGCCAGCAGCCAGACTAGCAACACTGAAGCTTTCTTT. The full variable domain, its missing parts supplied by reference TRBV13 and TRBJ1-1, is AAGVIQSPRHLIKEKRETATLKCYPIPRHDTVYWYQQGPGQDPQFLISFYEKMQSDKGSIPDRFSAQQFSDYHSELNMSSLELGDSALYFCASSQTSNTEAFFGQGTRLTVV.

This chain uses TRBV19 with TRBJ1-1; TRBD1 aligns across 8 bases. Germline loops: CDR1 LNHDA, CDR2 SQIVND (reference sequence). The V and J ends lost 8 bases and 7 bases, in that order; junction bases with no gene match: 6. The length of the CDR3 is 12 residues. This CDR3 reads CASSDREGEAFF. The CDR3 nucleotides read TGTGCCAGTTCGGACAGGGAAGGTGAAGCTTTCTTT.